This TCR beta chain was captured in a study of T cells in localized non-small cell lung cancer. Trimming removed 5 bases at V and 1 base at J, with 14 bases between. The CDR3 is made up of 15 amino acids. The germline V gene encodes CDR1 MDHEN and CDR2 SYDVKM. Study-wide points: Detection in adjacent lung was observed for a median roughly 62 of the top 100 tumor clones.

Measured with immunoSEQ multiplex PCR; TCRdb has only the in-frame clones, and not every one. The table records over 50,000 clones, 90% of them present only once. As concerns this clone: Its antigen is still unknown.

The input for sequencing was peripheral blood, taken before any cancer treatment. The rearrangement links TRBV28 to TRBJ2-5; D perhaps matches TRBD1 (6 bases). The receptor was derived from a woman aged 40 to 75 with stage I lung adenocarcinoma. The CDR3, as DNA: TGTGCCAGCAGTCCCGGACAGAATATCCAAGAGACCCAGTACTTC. Its translation: CASSPGQNIQETQYF.